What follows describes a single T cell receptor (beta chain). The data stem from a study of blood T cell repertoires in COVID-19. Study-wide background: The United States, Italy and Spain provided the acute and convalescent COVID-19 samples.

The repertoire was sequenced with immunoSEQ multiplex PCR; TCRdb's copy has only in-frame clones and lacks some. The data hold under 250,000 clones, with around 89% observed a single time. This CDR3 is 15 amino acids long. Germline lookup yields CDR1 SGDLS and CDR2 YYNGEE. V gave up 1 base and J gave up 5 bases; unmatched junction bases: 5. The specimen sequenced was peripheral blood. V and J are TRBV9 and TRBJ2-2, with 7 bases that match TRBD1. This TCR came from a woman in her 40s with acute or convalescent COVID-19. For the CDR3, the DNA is TGTGCCAGCAGCGTACAGACAGGGCATACCGGGGAGCTGTTTTTT. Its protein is CASSVQTGHTGELFF.